This TCR beta chain was captured by sequencing in a study of T cells after yellow fever vaccination. V dropped 4 bases and J dropped 10 bases, with 16 bases sitting between them. The CDR3 runs 13 residues. CDR1 MNHEY and CDR2 SMNVEV come from the germline V gene (reference sequence). TCRdb re-called the 5' RACE reads through MiXCR, storing one row per CDR3 protein. Among over 85,000 distinct CDR3 sequences listed, 7.5% to 10% were seen once. The receptor was isolated from a man aged 18 to 29 who received the YFV17D yellow fever vaccine. This chain uses TRBV27 with TRBJ1-1; D is unresolved. Sequences were derived from CD8+ T cells not binding an NS4B(214-222) dextramer, sorted from PBMCs, sampled roughly 15 days after the first yellow fever vaccination. CDR3 in DNA: TGTGCCAGCAGTTCCCTACCCCCTTTGCTAGCTTTCTTT. Its translation: CASSSLPPLLAFF.